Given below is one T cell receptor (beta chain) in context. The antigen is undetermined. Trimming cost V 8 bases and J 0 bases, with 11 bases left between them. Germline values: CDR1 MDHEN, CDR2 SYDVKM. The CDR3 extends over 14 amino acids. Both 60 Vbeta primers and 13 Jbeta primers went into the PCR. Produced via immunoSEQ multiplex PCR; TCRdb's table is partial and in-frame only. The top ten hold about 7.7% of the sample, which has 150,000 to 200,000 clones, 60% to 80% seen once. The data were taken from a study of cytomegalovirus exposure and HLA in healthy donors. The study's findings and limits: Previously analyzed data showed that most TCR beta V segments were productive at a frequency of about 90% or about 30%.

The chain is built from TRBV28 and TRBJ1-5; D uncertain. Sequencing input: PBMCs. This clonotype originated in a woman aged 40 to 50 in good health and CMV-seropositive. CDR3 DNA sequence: TGTGCCAGCGTCGTTTATAATAGCAATCAGCCCCAGCATTTT. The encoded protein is CASVVYNSNQPQHF.